The present T cell receptor (beta chain) was sequenced within a study of blood T cell repertoires in COVID-19. As handled by the study authors: Estimation of nucleated cell counts relied on the amplification of reference gene primers. Data came from immunoSEQ multiplex PCR; TCRdb stores just in-frame clones and leaves some out. V, J and clone size reflect that table, while D and trimming were determined from the DNA. The sample has 250,000 to 350,000 clones, over 85% seen once. Participants came from some 26 US areas, aged about 18 to 95 years. Participant-given clinical history determined each cohort assignment. Two consecutive negative NP/OP PCR tests, clearance, or resolved symptoms defined Cohort 3 recovery. The clonotype was recovered from a man aged 55 to 70 who had recovered from COVID-19. The specimen sequenced was PBMCs or T cells enriched from blood (not recorded which).

CDR3 nucleotide sequence: TGCAGTGCTAGTAGGACAGGTCTTTATGGCTACACCTTC. It encodes CSASRTGLYGYTF. The chain uses TRBV20-1 and TRBJ1-2, with 7 bases identical to TRBD1. The V segment lost 3 bases and the J segment 5 bases; nucleotides outside the gene matches: 6. The CDR3 runs to 13 residues. The V gene's germline CDR1 is DFQATT and CDR2 SNEGSKA (reference sequence).